This T cell receptor (beta chain) is drawn from a study of shared clonotypes between healthy human individuals (dated by TCRdb to about 2020). Regarding the research as a whole: The cohort included a few men and a couple of women between 18 and 49 years of age. To increase sequencing depth and limit assay-specific biases, different laboratories used diverse techniques to prepare libraries and sequence TCR repertoires. To estimate repertoire size and how much clonotypes are shared between individuals, the study performed deep sequencing of blood TCR repertoires from a handful of healthy adults. For each donor, three plates each were used for CD4 naive and CD4 memory, two plates were used for CD8 naive, and one plate was used for CD8 memory. Each donor's leukapheresis produced roughly between about 0.8 and 8.9 billion PBMCs.

CDR1 and CDR2 (MGHRA, YSYEKL) derive from the germline V gene. The junction carries 4 bases between V and J, which are trimmed by 1 base and 3 bases respectively. CDR3 length: 13 amino acids, cysteine to phenylalanine. The only DNA kept is the CDR3, 39 bases in frame from the first base. CD8 naive samples were obtained by positive selection for CCR7 among CD45RO-negative cells, yielding a CD45RA+CCR7+ population from which TemRA cells were excluded. The donors were healthy, HIV-negative adults with no recently reported acute infections or vaccinations. All donors were Caucasian adults living in Nashville, Tennessee, USA. After blood collection by leukapheresis, PBMCs were isolated using Ficoll-Histopaque density gradient centrifugation and then cryopreserved in the vapor phase of liquid nitrogen. Analytical flow cytometry was used to check the purity and quantity of every magnetically sorted T cell population. Genomic DNA was isolated from each sorted fraction and quantified by UV absorbance on a Nanodrop 2000c.

Using the deep immunoSEQ assay, multiplex PCR amplified TCR CDR3 regions from genomic DNA. Extracted genomic DNA from each cell subset was distributed evenly across all wells of several immunoSEQ 96-well plates, and each plate was treated as a replicate. Each replicate PCR for sorted subsets received about 210 ng genomic DNA, equal to about 30,000 T cell genomes. Purified libraries were quantified with a Qubit 3.0 fluorometer, sized on a Bioanalyzer 2100, and re-quantified with the KAPA Library Quantification kit. Every immunoSEQ 96-well plate was sequenced on a separate single-read 150-cycle Illumina NextSeq 550 flow cell. Concerning the study's data processing: The immunoSEQ output contained only junctional sequences without quality scores, so filtering could not match that applied to full-length reads. To assign V/J genes and CDR3, sequences were annotated using PyIR, a Python wrapper for IgBLAST v1.9, with IMGT germline references. Reads were filtered out if the reads had weak V/J assignments (E-value above 1e-6), no CDR3, stop codons, out-of-frame junctions, or ambiguous translated residues. V3J clonotypes were defined by identical inferred V gene, J gene, and CDR3 amino acid sequence. Percentage overlap between repertoires was calculated by dividing the number of shared unique clonotypes by the size of the smaller repertoire. Repertoire richness was assessed with RTK rarefaction, the Chao1 estimator, and Recon v2.1 estimates of unobserved clonotypes. For all TCRbeta clonotypes obtained by the gDNA method from a few donors, generation probabilities were computed with OLGA. Here the immuneACCESS table is served through TCRdb, limited to in-frame sequences with V and J called. Missing clones are a known gap in these copies; in checked studies unresolved V genes cover under half, and the rest lacks a known reason. V, J and clone size reflect that table, while D and trimming were determined from the DNA. The sample table lists 1.5 million to 2.5 million clones, less than 95% of them with a count of one. 0.95% to 1.5% of the sample belongs to the ten largest clones.

The paper as a whole reports these results and caveats: The genetic and exposure-history diversity represented was limited by the small number of donors. When several donors were compared, the shared fraction of clonotypes was about 5% for naive CD4, roughly 3.3% for naive CD8, roughly 2.3% for memory CD4, and roughly 0.4% for memory CD8. Naive subsets generally had larger estimated clonotype richness than memory subsets did. Compared with non-shared clonotypes, clonotypes shared by all four sorted-subset donors had higher generation probabilities. Based on pairwise subsampling, the degree of clonotype sharing among donors was expected to be affected by sequencing depth. Only blood was sampled, and tissue TCR repertoires likely differ from those in blood. Rarefaction of sorted-subset datasets indicated incomplete sequencing despite the large sequencing depth.

A note on this clone: It has no known antigen specificity. No base quality values were provided; no much bigger clone lies one nucleotide off. Other DNA sequences from this sample encode an identical CDR3 as well.

This sequence was found in a man younger than 30 in good health. The material sequenced was naive CD8+ T cells sorted from blood. This specimen's cell subset or site label, interpreted: CD45RA+CCR7+. Recombination joined TRBV4-1 with TRBJ2-1, with no confident D gene call. The DNA sequence is TGCGCCAGCAGCCAAGCCAGCTACAATGAGCAGTTCTTC. Its amino acids are CASSQASYNEQFF.